One and the same sample provided the 7 T cell receptor beta chains below, sequenced in a study of regulatory and conventional T cells in breast cancer. TCRdb recomputed calls from the PCR reads with MiXCR, one row per CDR3 protein. Of about 16,000 distinct CDR3 sequences in the sample, approximately 35% were seen once. Sequencing was carried out using conventional T cells from blood. Receptor source: a female donor in good health.

CDR3 in DNA: TGTGCCAGCAGCTTAGCCCCGTTTATGGCGGGGGCCCTCAATGAGCAGTTCTTC. It yields the protein CASSLAPFMAGALNEQFF. The chain joins TRBV7-6 to TRBJ2-1; D possibly corresponds to TRBD2 (7 bases). The CDR3 extends over 18 amino acids. The V end lost 0 bases, the J end lost 6 bases, and 21 bases lay between the germline ends. CDR1 is SGHVS and CDR2 is FNYEAQ in the germline V gene.

With regard to this clonotype: Given a much more abundant clone one base away, this may be a read error. Given the absence of the conserved phenylalanine or tryptophan at the CDR3 end, a read error is likely. V and J are TRBV20-1 and TRBJ1-6; D might be TRBD1 (6 bases). The V gene's germline CDR1 is DFQATT and CDR2 SNEGSKA (reference sequence). CDR3 length: 14 residues. V lost 1 base to trimming and J lost 8 bases, with 12 bases between them. The CDR3 bases are TGCAGTGCTAGAGCCACAGGGTCTGATTCACCCCTCCACCTT. It is translated as CSARATGSDSPLHL.

This clonotype was seen many times. The V gene is TRBV7-2, the J gene TRBJ2-2; D is unclear. The CDR3 totals 13 residues. The V end lost 5 bases, the J end lost 5 bases, and 9 bases lay between the germline ends. CDR1 and CDR2 from the germline V gene are SGHTA and FQGNSA. The DNA for the CDR3 is TGTGCCAGCAGCCCCTCTCGAACCGGGGAGCTGTTTTTT. Its protein is CASSPSRTGELFF.

This rearrangement joins TRBV9 to TRBJ1-2; the match to TRBD1 covers 7 bases. The V segment lost 4 bases and the J segment 4 bases; nucleotides outside the gene matches: 10. This CDR3 contains 15 residues. CDR1 and CDR2 from the germline V gene are SGDLS and YYNGEE. CDR3 region: CASSPRTGDSYGYTF. In nucleotides, the CDR3 is TGTGCCAGCAGCCCGAGGACAGGCGATTCCTATGGCTACACCTTC. The whole variable domain, filled in from reference TRBV9 and TRBJ1-2, reads DSGVTQTPKHLITATGQRVTLRCSPRSGDLSVYWYQQSLDQGLQFLIQYYNGEERAKGNILERFSAQQFPDLHSELNLSSLELGDSALYFCASSPRTGDSYGYTFGSGTRLTVV.

The V and J genes are TRBV7-9 and TRBJ2-7, with 8 positions matching TRBD2. There are 15 residues in the CDR3. Trimming at V came to 5 bases and at J to 2 bases, leaving 8 bases not matched to a gene. Germline CDR1 is SEHNR and CDR2 is FQNEAQ (reference sequence). The CDR3 bases are TGTGCCAGCAGCCTGGAGCGGGAGTCCCCCTACGAGCAGTACTTC. This translates into CASSLERESPYEQYF.

To note about this clonotype: A single base separates this from a much larger clone, so it may be a read error. The CDR3 is CASSDPGNGDTIYF. The CDR3 nucleotides are TGTGCCAGCAGTGACCCTGGGAACGGAGACACCATATATTTT. V and J are TRBV25-1 and TRBJ1-3; D unclear. The CDR3 consists of 14 residues. Germline V lookup: CDR1 MGHDK, CDR2 SYGVNS. With 3 bases removed from V and 8 bases from J, the gap between germline ends came to 14 bases. Looking up the rest from reference TRBV25-1 and TRBJ1-3 gives the full variable domain: EADIYQTPRYLVIGTGKKITLECSQTMGHDKMYWYQQDPGMELHLIHYSYGVNSTEKGDLSSESTVSRIRTEHFPLTLESARPSHTSQYLCASSDPGNGDTIYFGEGSWLTVV.

V usage is TRBV2 and J usage is TRBJ2-1, with 7 bases aligning to TRBD2. The CDR3 contains 13 residues. Germline CDR1 is SNHLY and CDR2 is FYNNEI. V lost 7 bases, J lost 2 bases, and 2 bases stayed unmatched. CDR3 amino acids: CASTGGPYNEQFF. The CDR3 DNA follows: TGTGCCAGCACGGGAGGCCCCTACAATGAGCAGTTCTTC.